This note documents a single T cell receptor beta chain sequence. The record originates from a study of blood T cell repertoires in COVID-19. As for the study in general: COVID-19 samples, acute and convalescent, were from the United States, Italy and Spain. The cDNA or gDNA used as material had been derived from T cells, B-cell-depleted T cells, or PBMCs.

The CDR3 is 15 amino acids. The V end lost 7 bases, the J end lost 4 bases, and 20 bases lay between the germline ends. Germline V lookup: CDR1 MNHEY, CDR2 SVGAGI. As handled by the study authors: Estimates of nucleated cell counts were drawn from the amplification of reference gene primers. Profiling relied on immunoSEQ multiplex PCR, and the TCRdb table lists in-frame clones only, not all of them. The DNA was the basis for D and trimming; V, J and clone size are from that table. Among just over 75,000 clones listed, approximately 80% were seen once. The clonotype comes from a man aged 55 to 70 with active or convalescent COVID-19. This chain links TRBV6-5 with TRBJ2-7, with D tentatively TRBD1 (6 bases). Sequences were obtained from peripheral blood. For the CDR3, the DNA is TGTGCCAGCATCCTGGGCCCAAACAGGGCTTACGAGCAGTACTTC. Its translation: CASILGPNRAYEQYF.